Each of the 32 T cell receptor beta chains below was sequenced from the same sample in a study of CD8 T cells in ankylosing spondylitis. TCRdb analysed the 5' RACE reads with MiXCR anew, one entry per CDR3 protein. The sample lists approximately 42,000 distinct CDR3 sequences, about 11% seen once, with about 1.4% in the top ten. The sequenced sample was blood, either unsorted or a sorted T cell fraction (not recorded which). These receptor sequences come from a male donor with ankylosing spondylitis or in good health (not recorded which).

There are many counts of this clonotype. This chain joins TRBV5-1 and TRBJ1-1, with D possibly being TRBD1 (5 bases). From germline, CDR1 is SGHRS and CDR2 YFSETQ. This CDR3 has 15 amino acids. Trimming removed 0 bases from V and 4 bases from J, with 13 bases in between. The CDR3 DNA sequence: TGCGCCAGCAGCTTGGGTAGGGGTGCGGGCACTGAAGCTTTCTTT. Translating it yields CASSLGRGAGTEAFF.

The sample holds a few counts of this clonotype. One base away lies a much larger clone, so this may be a sequencing read error. V usage is TRBV5-1 and J usage is TRBJ2-1; D is perhaps TRBD1 (6 bases). The CDR3 covers 12 residues. The germline CDR1 and CDR2 sequences are SGHRS and YFSETQ. V lost 2 bases, J lost 12 bases, and 12 bases lay in between. The CDR3 DNA reads TGCGCCAGCAGCTTACAGGGCTATGGGCAGTTCTTC. This sequence encodes CASSLQGYGQFF.

Ten or more counts support this clonotype. The V and J genes are TRBV20-1 and TRBJ1-1; possibly TRBD1 for D (6 bases). The CDR3 covers 14 residues. Germline lookup yields CDR1 DFQATT and CDR2 SNEGSKA (reference sequence). V lost 6 bases and J 1 base, leaving 15 bases between the germline ends. For the CDR3, the DNA is TGCAGTGCCCGGACAGCCCGAGGGAACACTGAAGCTTTCTTT. It yields the protein CSARTARGNTEAFF.

This clonotype was seen repeatedly, ten times or more. The chain carries TRBV5-1 and TRBJ2-3, with D tentatively TRBD1 or TRBD2 (5 bases each). Deletions cut 4 bases from V and 3 bases from J, with 21 bases between. This CDR3 has 17 residues. Germline assignment: CDR1 SGHRS and CDR2 YFSETQ. DNA for the CDR3: TGCGCCAGCAGCAAACGAATCCGGGACGAAGGAACAGATACGCAGTATTTT. Protein product: CASSKRIRDEGTDTQYF.

This clonotype was observed many times. Here the CDR3 DNA reads TGTGCCAGCATGGTGTTGGGTTCGCCCCAGCATTTT. Protein product: CASMVLGSPQHF. The chain carries TRBV12-3 or TRBV12-4 and TRBJ1-5; no reliable D call. V gave up 7 bases and J gave up 9 bases, with 13 bases separating them. The CDR3 consists of 12 residues.

This clonotype was found many times. This chain uses TRBV29-1 with TRBJ1-2; D gene ambiguous. The germline V gene encodes CDR1 SQVTM and CDR2 ANQGSEA. The ends were cut back, 0 bases at V and 2 bases at J, with 7 bases in the middle. The CDR3 spans 13 residues. The CDR3 here is CSVEDQSNYGYTF. The CDR3 nucleotides read TGCAGCGTTGAAGATCAATCCAACTATGGCTACACCTTC. The complete variable domain, with remaining parts taken from reference TRBV29-1 and TRBJ1-2, reads SAVISQKPSRDICQRGTSLTIQCQVDSQVTMMFWYRQQPGQSLTLIATANQGSEATYESGFVIDKFPISRPNLTFSTLTVSNMSPEDSSIYLCSVEDQSNYGYTFGSGTRLTVV.

The chain uses TRBV5-1 and TRBJ2-7; tentatively, D is TRBD1 or TRBD2 (5 bases each). The germline gives CDR1 SGHRS, CDR2 YFSETQ. Between the trimmed V and J ends, which lost 0 bases and 2 bases, there was a span of 12 bases. The CDR3 length is 15 residues. CDR3 sequence reads: CASSLGGFKTYEQYF. The CDR3 bases are TGCGCCAGCAGCTTGGGGGGGTTCAAGACCTACGAGCAGTACTTC. The full variable domain, its missing parts supplied by reference TRBV5-1 and TRBJ2-7, is KAGVTQTPRYLIKTRGQQVTLSCSPISGHRSVSWYQQTPGQGLQFLFEYFSETQRNKGNFPGRFSGRQFSNSRSEMNVSTLELGDSALYLCASSLGGFKTYEQYFGPGTRLTVT.

V usage is TRBV7-2 and J usage is TRBJ2-1; TRBD1 or TRBD2 may be the D gene (5 bases each). The CDR3 totals 16 residues. Trimming cost V 3 bases and J 4 bases, with 16 bases left between them. CDR1 and CDR2 from the germline V gene are SGHTA and FQGNSA. In DNA form, the CDR3 reads TGTGCCAGCAGCTTTTCCGGGACGGCAAAATACAATGAGCAGTTCTTC. Residues: CASSFSGTAKYNEQFF.

The chain uses TRBV28 and TRBJ1-6; D is unclear. The V gene lost 7 bases and the J gene lost 0 bases, with 16 bases spanning the gap. The CDR3 loop spans 17 amino acids. The V gene's germline CDR1 is MDHEN and CDR2 SYDVKM. CDR3 amino acids: CASNSIGDTSYNSPLHF. In DNA form, the CDR3 reads TGTGCCAGCAACAGCATAGGCGACACCTCCTATAATTCACCCCTCCACTTT.

The rearrangement links TRBV5-1 to TRBJ2-1; D call uncertain. The CDR3 has 15 residues. Trimming shortened V by 4 bases and J by 5 bases, and 16 bases separated the two germline ends. Germline assignment: CDR1 SGHRS and CDR2 YFSETQ. CDR3 bases: TGCGCCAGCAGCCCGCGGTCGGAGTGGAACAATGAGCAGTTCTTC. This encodes CASSPRSEWNNEQFF.

The V gene is TRBV7-2, the J gene TRBJ2-2; D is uncertain. CDR1 and CDR2 from the germline V gene are SGHTA and FQGNSA. Trimming stripped 1 base from V and 5 bases from J, with 8 bases between. CDR3 length equals 14 residues. The CDR3 spells CASSLVLGTGELFF. In nucleotides, the CDR3 is TGTGCCAGCAGCTTAGTATTAGGTACCGGGGAGCTGTTTTTT.

The chain links TRBV20-1 to TRBJ2-1; 9 bases are a match to TRBD2. CDR3 length equals 16 residues. V lost 7 bases, J lost 2 bases, and 12 bases stayed unmatched. The V gene's germline CDR1 is DFQATT and CDR2 SNEGSKA (reference sequence). The CDR3 spells CSVQRGAWGTYNEQFF. CDR3 nucleotide sequence: TGCAGTGTTCAGCGGGGGGCCTGGGGAACCTACAATGAGCAGTTCTTC.

V and J are TRBV2 and TRBJ2-5, with D perhaps TRBD2 (5 bases). Between the trimmed V and J ends, which lost 4 bases and 5 bases, there was a span of 11 bases. The CDR3 sequence is 13 residues long. From germline, CDR1 is SNHLY and CDR2 FYNNEI. CDR3 region: CASSVIGVETQYF. For the CDR3, the DNA is TGTGCCAGCAGTGTAATCGGGGTGGAGACCCAGTACTTC.

This clonotype came up many times. This chain joins TRBV12-3 or TRBV12-4 and TRBJ2-1; a weak D match, TRBD1 (6 bases). The CDR3 sequence is 15 residues long. V was pared by 5 bases and J by 7 bases, with 18 bases between. DNA for the CDR3: TGTGCCAGCAGTCCTACTCGGACAGTTCTTAATGAGCAGTTCTTC. It yields the protein CASSPTRTVLNEQFF.

As for this clonotype: A junction boundary mismatches the germline segment, possibly from a read error. The CDR3 bases are TGTGCCAGCAGCCTAGCTCGGGCTAGCGGCACAGATACGCAGTATTTT. It encodes CASSLARASGTDTQYF. This chain connects TRBV7-9 to TRBJ2-3; tentatively, D is TRBD2 (6 bases). The germline V gene has CDR1 SEHNR and CDR2 FQNEAQ (reference sequence). This CDR3 has 16 amino acids.

This clonotype has ten or more counts. This chain joins TRBV12-3 or TRBV12-4 and TRBJ2-1; 7 bases align to TRBD2. V was clipped by 5 bases and J by 5 bases; unmatched bases: 3. The CDR3 extends over 13 amino acids. DNA of the CDR3: TGTGCCAGCAGTGCCCGGGGGGACAATGAGCAGTTCTTC. Translated: CASSARGDNEQFF.

This clonotype appeared many times. The chain recombines TRBV5-1 with TRBJ2-6; 7 positions agree with TRBD2. Trimming took 0 bases from V and 5 from J; bases not matched to a gene: 2. Looked up from germline, CDR1 is SGHRS and CDR2 is YFSETQ. CDR3 size: 15 residues. In nucleotides, the CDR3 is TGCGCCAGCAGCTTGGAGCGGGGCAGGGCCAACGTCCTGACTTTC. It yields the protein CASSLERGRANVLTF.

The gene calls are TRBV5-1 and TRBJ2-3; D ambiguous. CDR1 and CDR2 (germline): SGHRS, YFSETQ. V lost 4 bases and J lost 2, with 8 bases in between. The CDR3 is 13 amino acids. The CDR3 DNA follows: TGCGCCAGCAGCCCTCGCGACACAGATACGCAGTATTTT. The encoded protein is CASSPRDTDTQYF.

This clonotype was seen only a few times. The CDR3 nucleotides are TGCAGTGCAGAGCCGGGACTAGCGGGGGGTGAGACCCAGTACTTC. Its protein is CSAEPGLAGGETQYF. The chain has TRBV20-1 and TRBJ2-5, with 15 bases aligning to TRBD2. V gave up 6 bases and J gave up 5 bases; unmatched junction bases: 7. The germline gives CDR1 DFQATT, CDR2 SNEGSKA (reference sequence). The CDR3 consists of 15 residues.

CDR3 nucleotides: TGCGCCAGCAGCCTACGTAGTGAAGGGAACACCGGGGAGCTGTTTTTT. Translated, it gives CASSLRSEGNTGELFF. This chain connects TRBV5-1 to TRBJ2-2, with D unresolved. The CDR3 length is 16 residues. The germline V gene encodes CDR1 SGHRS and CDR2 YFSETQ. Trimming pared 4 bases from V and 1 base from J, leaving 14 bases between.

The chain joins TRBV20-1 to TRBJ1-3; D might be TRBD1 (5 bases). Trimming took 4 bases from V and 3 from J, leaving 16 bases between them. The CDR3 loop spans 15 amino acids. The germline V gene has CDR1 DFQATT and CDR2 SNEGSKA (reference sequence). The CDR3 reads CSATPPLGVGNTIYF. For the CDR3, the DNA is TGCAGTGCTACACCGCCGTTAGGGGTTGGAAACACCATATATTTT.

In its sample, this clonotype was seen a few times. The chain couples TRBV5-1 to TRBJ2-2; 7 nucleotides align to TRBD2. There are 16 residues in the CDR3. Germline lookup yields CDR1 SGHRS and CDR2 YFSETQ. Trimming took 2 bases from V and 1 from J; bases not matched to a gene: 5. The CDR3: CASSFPTSRNTGELFF. In DNA form, the CDR3 reads TGCGCCAGCAGCTTTCCGACTAGCCGGAACACCGGGGAGCTGTTTTTT.

This clonotype showed up many times. V and J are TRBV5-1 and TRBJ2-1; TRBD2 matches at 12 bases. Trimming at V came to 4 bases and at J to 8 bases, leaving 4 bases not matched to a gene. This CDR3 comprises 14 residues. CDR1 is SGHRS, CDR2 YFSETQ, per germline. CDR3 nucleotide sequence: TGCGCCAGCAGCGCCACTAGCGGGGGGTATGAGCAGTTCTTC. Encoded protein: CASSATSGGYEQFF.

This clonotype was counted at least ten times. The rearrangement joins TRBV6-1 to TRBJ2-3; the D is unclear. Deletions cut 8 bases from V and 0 bases from J, with 18 bases between. Germline CDR1 is MNHNS and CDR2 is SASEGT. The CDR3 consists of 16 residues. CDR3 region: CASSPSTRLSTDTQYF. The CDR3 coding sequence is TGTGCCAGCTCCCCGTCGACCAGGCTTAGCACAGATACGCAGTATTTT.

This clonotype has at least ten counts. V usage is TRBV20-1 and J usage is TRBJ1-5; TRBD1 aligns across 9 bases. The CDR3 length is 12 residues. Per the germline V gene, CDR1 is DFQATT and CDR2 is SNEGSKA (reference sequence). The J segment lost 6 bases and the V segment lost 6 bases, leaving 3 bases of the junction unmatched. CDR3 sequence: CSAKTGGQPQHF. The CDR3 DNA reads as TGCAGTGCCAAGACAGGGGGTCAGCCCCAGCATTTT.

This clonotype has only a few counts. The rearrangement uses TRBV9 and TRBJ2-5; no clear D gene. Germline CDR1 and CDR2: SGDLS and YYNGEE. V was clipped by 4 bases and J by 1 base, with 11 bases between them. This CDR3 comprises 14 residues. The CDR3: CASSRAHGQETQYF. The DNA of the CDR3 is TGTGCCAGCAGCCGGGCCCACGGCCAAGAGACCCAGTACTTC. The complete variable domain, with remaining parts taken from reference TRBV9 and TRBJ2-5, reads DSGVTQTPKHLITATGQRVTLRCSPRSGDLSVYWYQQSLDQGLQFLIQYYNGEERAKGNILERFSAQQFPDLHSELNLSSLELGDSALYFCASSRAHGQETQYFGPGTRLLVL.

This clonotype was found a few times. Being one base from a much bigger clone, this may be a read error. V gene TRBV12-3 or TRBV12-4 combines with J gene TRBJ1-1; D gene unclear. This CDR3 is built from 12 residues. The CDR3 DNA reads TGTACCAGCAGCTACCACTCGACTGAAGCTTTCTTT. As protein: CTSSYHSTEAFF.

This clonotype was picked up many times. V is TRBV10-3 and J is TRBJ1-1; possible D gene TRBD1, 5 bases. V shed 1 base and J shed 4 bases, with 13 bases lying between them. Germline CDR1 reads ENHRY; CDR2 reads SYGVKD. This CDR3 has 15 amino acids. The CDR3 DNA reads TGTGCCATCAGTGAGTGGGGGAGGGGAGGCACTGAAGCTTTCTTT. Translation gives CAISEWGRGGTEAFF.

This clonotype occurred many times. CDR3 amino acids: CASSQVGEGAKNYEQYF. In DNA, the CDR3 is TGTGCCAGCAGCCAAGTAGGGGAGGGGGCCAAAAACTACGAGCAGTACTTC. The genes are TRBV4-2 and TRBJ2-7; D may match TRBD1 or TRBD2 (7 bases each). Trimming took 1 base from V and 3 from J, leaving 19 bases between them. The germline gives CDR1 LGHNA, CDR2 YNFKEQ. The CDR3 runs to 17 residues.

This clonotype was counted many times. The chain carries TRBV20-1 and TRBJ2-1; D unclear. V was shortened by 5 bases and J by 0 bases, with 17 bases between the two germline ends. Germline V gives CDR1 DFQATT, CDR2 SNEGSKA (reference sequence). This CDR3 has 16 amino acids. CDR3 bases: TGCAGTGCTGGTCCCTTGGACGGAACCTCCTACAATGAGCAGTTCTTC. It encodes CSAGPLDGTSYNEQFF.

This clonotype was recorded at least ten times. The chain recombines TRBV7-8 with TRBJ1-1; D is uncertain. V was pared by 2 bases and J by 5 bases, with 12 bases between. Per germline, CDR1 SGHVS and CDR2 FQNEAQ. This CDR3 comprises 14 residues. CDR3 protein: CASSLSVGSTEAFF. The CDR3 bases are TGTGCCAGCAGCTTAAGTGTTGGGAGTACTGAAGCTTTCTTT.

This clonotype was detected many times. V gene TRBV29-1 combines with J gene TRBJ2-7; weak D call: TRBD2 (6 bases). The CDR3 covers 13 residues. The V end was cut by 6 bases, the J end by 3 bases, with 15 bases between. CDR1 and CDR2 (germline): SQVTM, ANQGSEA. CDR3 DNA: TGCAGCGTCGGAGGCGGAGGGAACTACGAGCAGTACTTC. Translation: CSVGGGGNYEQYF.